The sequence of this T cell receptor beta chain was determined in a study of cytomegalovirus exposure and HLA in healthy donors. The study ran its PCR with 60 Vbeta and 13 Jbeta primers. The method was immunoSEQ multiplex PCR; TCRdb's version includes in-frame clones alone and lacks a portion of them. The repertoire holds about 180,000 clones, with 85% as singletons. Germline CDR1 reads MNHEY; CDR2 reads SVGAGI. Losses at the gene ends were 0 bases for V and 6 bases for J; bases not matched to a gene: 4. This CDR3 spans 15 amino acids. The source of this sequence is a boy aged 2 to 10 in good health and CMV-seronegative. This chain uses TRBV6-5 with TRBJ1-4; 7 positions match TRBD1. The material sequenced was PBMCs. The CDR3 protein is CASSYSGTAYEKLFF. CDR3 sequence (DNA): TGTGCCAGCAGTTACTCCGGGACAGCCTATGAAAAACTGTTTTTT.